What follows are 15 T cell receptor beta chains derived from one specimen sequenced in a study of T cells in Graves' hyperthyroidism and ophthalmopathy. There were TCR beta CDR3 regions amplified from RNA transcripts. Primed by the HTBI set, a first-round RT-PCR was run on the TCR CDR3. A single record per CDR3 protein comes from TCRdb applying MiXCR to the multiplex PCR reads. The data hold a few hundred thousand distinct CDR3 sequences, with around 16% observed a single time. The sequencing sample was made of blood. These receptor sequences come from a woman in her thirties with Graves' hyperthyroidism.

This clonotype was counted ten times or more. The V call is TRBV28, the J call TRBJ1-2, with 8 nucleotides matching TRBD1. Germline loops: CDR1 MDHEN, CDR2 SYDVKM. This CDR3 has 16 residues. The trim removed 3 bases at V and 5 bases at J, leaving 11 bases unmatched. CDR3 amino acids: CASSFLEQGAGYGYTF. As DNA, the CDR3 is TGTGCCAGCAGTTTTTTGGAGCAGGGGGCAGGGTATGGCTACACCTTC.

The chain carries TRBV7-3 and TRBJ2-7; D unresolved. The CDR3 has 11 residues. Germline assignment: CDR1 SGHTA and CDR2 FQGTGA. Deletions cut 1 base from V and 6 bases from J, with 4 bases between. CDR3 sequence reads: CASSLISEQYF. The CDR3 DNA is TGTGCCAGCAGCTTAATTTCCGAGCAGTACTTC.

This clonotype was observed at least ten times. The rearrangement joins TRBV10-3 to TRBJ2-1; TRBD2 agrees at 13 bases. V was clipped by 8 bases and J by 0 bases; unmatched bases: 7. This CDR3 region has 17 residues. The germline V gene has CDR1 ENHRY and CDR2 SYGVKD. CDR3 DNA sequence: TGTGCCATCTCAGGACTAGCGGGAGTCAGCTCCTACAATGAGCAGTTCTTC. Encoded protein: CAISGLAGVSSYNEQFF.

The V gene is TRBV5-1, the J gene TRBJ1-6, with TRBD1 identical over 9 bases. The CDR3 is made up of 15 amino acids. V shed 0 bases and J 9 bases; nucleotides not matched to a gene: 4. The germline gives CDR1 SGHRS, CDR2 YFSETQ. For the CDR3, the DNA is TGCGCCAGCAGCTTGGCCGGGACAGGGCGTTCACCCCTCCACTTT. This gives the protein CASSLAGTGRSPLHF.

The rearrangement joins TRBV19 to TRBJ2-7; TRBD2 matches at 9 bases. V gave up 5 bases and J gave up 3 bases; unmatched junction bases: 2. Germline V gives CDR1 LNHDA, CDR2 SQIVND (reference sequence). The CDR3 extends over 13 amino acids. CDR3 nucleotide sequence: TGTGCCAGTAGTGCTAGCGGGAACTACGAGCAGTACTTC. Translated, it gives CASSASGNYEQYF.

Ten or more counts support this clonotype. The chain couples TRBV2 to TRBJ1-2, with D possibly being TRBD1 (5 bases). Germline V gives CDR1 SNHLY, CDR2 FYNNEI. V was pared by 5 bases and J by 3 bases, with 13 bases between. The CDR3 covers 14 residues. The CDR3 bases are TGTGCCAGCAGTTCATCAGGGTCGGACTATGGCTACACCTTC. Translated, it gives CASSSSGSDYGYTF.

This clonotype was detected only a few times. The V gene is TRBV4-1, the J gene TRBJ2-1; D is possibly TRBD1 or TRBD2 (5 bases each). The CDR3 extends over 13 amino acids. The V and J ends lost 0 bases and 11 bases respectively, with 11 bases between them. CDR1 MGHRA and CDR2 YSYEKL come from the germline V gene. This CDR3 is CASSQDSPGQQFF. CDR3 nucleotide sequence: TGCGCCAGCAGCCAAGACTCCCCGGGACAGCAGTTCTTC.

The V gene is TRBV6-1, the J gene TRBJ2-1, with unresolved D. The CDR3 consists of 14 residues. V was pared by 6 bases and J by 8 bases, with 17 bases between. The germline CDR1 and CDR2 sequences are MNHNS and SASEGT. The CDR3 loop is CASSEMAPGDEQFF. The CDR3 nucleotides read TGTGCCAGCAGCGAAATGGCCCCGGGCGATGAGCAGTTCTTC.

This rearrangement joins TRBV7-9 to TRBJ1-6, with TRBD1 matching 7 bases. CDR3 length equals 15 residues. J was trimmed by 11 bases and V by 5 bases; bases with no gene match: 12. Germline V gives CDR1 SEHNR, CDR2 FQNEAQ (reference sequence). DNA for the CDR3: TGTGCCAGCAGCCACTCGAACAACAGGGGTCCACCCCTCCACTTT. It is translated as CASSHSNNRGPPLHF.

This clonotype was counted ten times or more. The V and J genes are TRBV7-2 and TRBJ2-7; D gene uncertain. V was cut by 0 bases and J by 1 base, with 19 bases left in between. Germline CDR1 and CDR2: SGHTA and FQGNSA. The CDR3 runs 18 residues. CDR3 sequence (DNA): TGTGCCAGCAGCTTAGCCCGGTCAGCTAGGTTAAGGTCCTACGAGCAGTACTTC. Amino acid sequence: CASSLARSARLRSYEQYF.

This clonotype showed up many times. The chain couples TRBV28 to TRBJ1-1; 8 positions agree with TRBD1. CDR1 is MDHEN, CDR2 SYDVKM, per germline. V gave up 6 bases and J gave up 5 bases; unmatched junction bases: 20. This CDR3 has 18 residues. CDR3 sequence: CASSPSGWWTGRGTEAFF. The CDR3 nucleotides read TGTGCCAGCAGCCCATCGGGGTGGTGGACAGGGCGGGGGACTGAAGCTTTCTTT.

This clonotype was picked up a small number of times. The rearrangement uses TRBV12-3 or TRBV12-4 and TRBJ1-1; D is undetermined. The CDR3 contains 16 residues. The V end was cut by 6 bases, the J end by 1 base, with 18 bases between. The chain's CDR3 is CASRGELGSGNTEAFF. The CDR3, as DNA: TGTGCCAGCAGGGGTGAATTAGGGTCGGGGAACACTGAAGCTTTCTTT.

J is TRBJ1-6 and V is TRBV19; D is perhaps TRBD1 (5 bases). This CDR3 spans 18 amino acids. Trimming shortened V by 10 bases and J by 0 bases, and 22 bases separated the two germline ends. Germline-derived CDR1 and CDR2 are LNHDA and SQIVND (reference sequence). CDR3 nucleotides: TGTGCCACTCTTTTCACGGGACCGCCGGGCTCCTATAATTCACCCCTCCACTTT. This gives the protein CATLFTGPPGSYNSPLHF.

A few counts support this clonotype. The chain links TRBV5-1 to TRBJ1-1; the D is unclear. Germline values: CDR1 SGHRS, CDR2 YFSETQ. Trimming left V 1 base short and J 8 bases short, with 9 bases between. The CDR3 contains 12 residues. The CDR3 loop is CASSLNSREAFF. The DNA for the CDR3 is TGCGCCAGCAGCTTGAACAGCCGAGAAGCTTTCTTT.

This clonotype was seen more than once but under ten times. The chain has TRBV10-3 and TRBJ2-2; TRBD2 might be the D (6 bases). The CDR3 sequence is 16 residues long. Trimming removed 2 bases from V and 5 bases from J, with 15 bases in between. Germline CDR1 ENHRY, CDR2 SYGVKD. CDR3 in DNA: TGTGCCATCAGTGAGATAGGCGGGATGGGGACCGGGGAGCTGTTTTTT. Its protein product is CAISEIGGMGTGELFF.